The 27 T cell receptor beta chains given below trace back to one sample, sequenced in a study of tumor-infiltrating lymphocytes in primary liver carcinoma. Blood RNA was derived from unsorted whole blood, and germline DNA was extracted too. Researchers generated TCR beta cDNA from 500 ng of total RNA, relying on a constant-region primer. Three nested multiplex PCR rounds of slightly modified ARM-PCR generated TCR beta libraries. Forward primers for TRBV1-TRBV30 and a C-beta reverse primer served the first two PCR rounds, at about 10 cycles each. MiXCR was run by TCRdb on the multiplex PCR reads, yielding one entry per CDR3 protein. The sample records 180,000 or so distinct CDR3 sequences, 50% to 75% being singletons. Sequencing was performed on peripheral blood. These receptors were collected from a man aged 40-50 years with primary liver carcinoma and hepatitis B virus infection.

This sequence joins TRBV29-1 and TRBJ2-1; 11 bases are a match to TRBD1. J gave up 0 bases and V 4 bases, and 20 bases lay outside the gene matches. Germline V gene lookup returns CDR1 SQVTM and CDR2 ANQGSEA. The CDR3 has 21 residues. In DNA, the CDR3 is TGCAGCGTTGGAGACCCACGCGGACAGGGGGCTAACGGGCACTCCTACAATGAGCAGTTCTTC. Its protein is CSVGDPRGQGANGHSYNEQFF.

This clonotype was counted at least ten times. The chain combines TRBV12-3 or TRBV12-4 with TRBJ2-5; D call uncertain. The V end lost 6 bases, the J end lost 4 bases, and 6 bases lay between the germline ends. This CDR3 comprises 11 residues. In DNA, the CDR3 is TGTGCCAGCAGCCGAGGAGAGACCCAGTACTTC. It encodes CASSRGETQYF.

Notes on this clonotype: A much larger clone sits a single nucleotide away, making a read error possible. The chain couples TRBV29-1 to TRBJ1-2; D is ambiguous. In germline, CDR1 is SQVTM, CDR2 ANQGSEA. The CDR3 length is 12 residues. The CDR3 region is CGVEERNYGYTF. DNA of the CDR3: TGCGGCGTTGAAGAACGAAACTATGGCTACACCTTC.

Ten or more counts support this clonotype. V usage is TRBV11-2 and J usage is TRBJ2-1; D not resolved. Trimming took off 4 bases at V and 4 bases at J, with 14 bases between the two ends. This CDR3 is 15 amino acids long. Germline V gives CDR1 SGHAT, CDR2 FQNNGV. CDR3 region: CASSSVTSGYNEQFF. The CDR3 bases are TGTGCCAGCAGCTCGGTCACGTCGGGTTACAATGAGCAGTTCTTC.

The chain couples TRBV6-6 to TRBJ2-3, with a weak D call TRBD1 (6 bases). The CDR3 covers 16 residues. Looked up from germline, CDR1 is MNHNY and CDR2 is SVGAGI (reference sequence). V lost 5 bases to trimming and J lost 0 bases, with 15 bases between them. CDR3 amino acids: CASSPVDRTSTDTQYF. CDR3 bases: TGTGCCAGCAGTCCCGTCGACAGGACTAGCACAGATACGCAGTATTTT.

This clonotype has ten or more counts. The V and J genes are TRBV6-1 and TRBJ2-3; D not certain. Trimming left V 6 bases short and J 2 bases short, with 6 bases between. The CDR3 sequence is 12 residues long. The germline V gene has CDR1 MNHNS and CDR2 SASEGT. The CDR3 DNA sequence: TGTGCCAGCAGGGTTACCACAGATACGCAGTATTTT. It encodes CASRVTTDTQYF.

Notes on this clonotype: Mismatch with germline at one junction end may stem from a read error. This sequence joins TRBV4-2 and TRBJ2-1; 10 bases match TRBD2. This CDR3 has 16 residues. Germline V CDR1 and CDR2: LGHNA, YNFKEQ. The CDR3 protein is CPSSLAGVGSYNEQFF. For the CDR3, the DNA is TGTCCCAGCAGTCTAGCGGGAGTGGGGTCCTACAATGAGCAGTTCTTC.

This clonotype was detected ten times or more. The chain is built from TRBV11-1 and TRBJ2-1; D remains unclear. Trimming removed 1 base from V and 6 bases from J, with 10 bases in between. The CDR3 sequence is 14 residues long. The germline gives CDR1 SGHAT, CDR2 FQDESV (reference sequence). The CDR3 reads CASSLGFGSNEQFF. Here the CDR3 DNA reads TGTGCCAGCAGCTTAGGGTTCGGAAGCAATGAGCAGTTCTTC.

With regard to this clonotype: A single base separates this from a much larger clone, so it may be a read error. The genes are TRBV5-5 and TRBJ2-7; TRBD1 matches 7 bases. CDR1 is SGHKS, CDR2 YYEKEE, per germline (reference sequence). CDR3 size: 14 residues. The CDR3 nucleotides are TGTTCCAGCAGCTTGACAGGGAAAACCTACGAGCAGTACTTC. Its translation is CSSSLTGKTYEQYF.

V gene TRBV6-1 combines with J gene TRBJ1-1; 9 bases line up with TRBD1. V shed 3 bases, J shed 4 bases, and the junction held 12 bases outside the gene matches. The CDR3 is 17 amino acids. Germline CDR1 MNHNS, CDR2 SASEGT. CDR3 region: CASSEGQGFLRSTEAFF. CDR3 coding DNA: TGTGCCAGCAGTGAGGGACAGGGCTTTTTAAGGAGCACTGAAGCTTTCTTT.

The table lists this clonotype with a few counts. CDR3 DNA: TGTGCCAGCAGCAGGCGCAGCGGGTCCTACAATGAGCAGTTCTTC. As protein: CASSRRSGSYNEQFF. V is TRBV7-9 and J is TRBJ2-1; perhaps TRBD2 as D (6 bases). The germline V and J ends were trimmed by 5 bases and 1 base, with 12 bases remaining between them. There are 15 residues in the CDR3. Germline V lookup: CDR1 SEHNR, CDR2 FQNEAQ (reference sequence).

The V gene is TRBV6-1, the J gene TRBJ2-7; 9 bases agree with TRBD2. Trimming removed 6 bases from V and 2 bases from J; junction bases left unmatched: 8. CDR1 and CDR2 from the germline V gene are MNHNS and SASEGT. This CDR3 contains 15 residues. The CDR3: CASSPAGGGPYEQYF. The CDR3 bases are TGTGCCAGCAGCCCCGCGGGAGGGGGCCCCTACGAGCAGTACTTC.

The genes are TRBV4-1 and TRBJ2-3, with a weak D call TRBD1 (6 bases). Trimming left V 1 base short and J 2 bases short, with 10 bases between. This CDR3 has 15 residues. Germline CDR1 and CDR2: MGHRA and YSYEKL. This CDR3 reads CASSQAGVITDTQYF. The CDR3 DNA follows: TGCGCCAGCAGCCAAGCAGGGGTTATCACAGATACGCAGTATTTT.

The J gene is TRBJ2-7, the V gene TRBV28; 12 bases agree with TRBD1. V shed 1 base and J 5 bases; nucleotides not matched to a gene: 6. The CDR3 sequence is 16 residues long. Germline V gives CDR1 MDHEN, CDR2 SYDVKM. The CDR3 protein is CASSLFRDRGPNEQYF. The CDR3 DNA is TGTGCCAGCAGTTTATTCCGGGACAGGGGGCCTAACGAGCAGTACTTC.

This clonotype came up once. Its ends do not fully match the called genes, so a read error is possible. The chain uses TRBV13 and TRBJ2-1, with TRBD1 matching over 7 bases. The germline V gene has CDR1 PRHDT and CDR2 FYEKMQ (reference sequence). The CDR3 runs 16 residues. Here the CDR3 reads CTSSLPTGDPYNEQSF. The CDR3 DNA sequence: TGTACCAGCAGCTTACCCACAGGGGACCCCTACAATGAGCAGTCCTTC.

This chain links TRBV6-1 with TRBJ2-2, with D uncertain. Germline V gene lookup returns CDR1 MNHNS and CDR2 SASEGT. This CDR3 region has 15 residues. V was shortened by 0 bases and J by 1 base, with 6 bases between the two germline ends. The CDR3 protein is CASSEALVNTGELFF. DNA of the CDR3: TGTGCCAGCAGTGAAGCTCTAGTGAACACCGGGGAGCTGTTTTTT.

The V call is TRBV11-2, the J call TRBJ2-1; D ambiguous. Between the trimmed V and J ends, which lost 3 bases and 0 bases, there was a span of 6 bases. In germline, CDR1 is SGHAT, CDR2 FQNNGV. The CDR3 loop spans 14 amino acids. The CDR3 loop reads CASSFRDSYNEQFF. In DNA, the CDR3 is TGTGCCAGCAGCTTTAGGGACTCCTACAATGAGCAGTTCTTC. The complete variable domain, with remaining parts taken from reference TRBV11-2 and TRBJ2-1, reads EAGVAQSPRYKIIEKRQSVAFWCNPISGHATLYWYQQILGQGPKLLIQFQNNGVVDDSQLPKDRFSAERLKGVDSTLKIQPAKLEDSAVYLCASSFRDSYNEQFFGPGTRLTVL.

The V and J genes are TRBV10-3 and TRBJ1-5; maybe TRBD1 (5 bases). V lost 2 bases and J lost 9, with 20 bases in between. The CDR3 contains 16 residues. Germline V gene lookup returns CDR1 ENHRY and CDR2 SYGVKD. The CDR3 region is CAISEPGTGGFRPQHF. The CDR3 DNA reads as TGTGCCATCAGTGAGCCAGGGACGGGGGGTTTTCGGCCCCAGCATTTT.

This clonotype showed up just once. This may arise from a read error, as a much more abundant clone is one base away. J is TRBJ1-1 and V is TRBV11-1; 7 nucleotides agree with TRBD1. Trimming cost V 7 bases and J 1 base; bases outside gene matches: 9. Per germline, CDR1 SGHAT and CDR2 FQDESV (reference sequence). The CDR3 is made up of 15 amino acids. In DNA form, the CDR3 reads TGTGCCAGCACCTACGGACAGGCGGGGAACACTGAAGCTTTCTTT. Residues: CASTYGQAGNTEAFF.

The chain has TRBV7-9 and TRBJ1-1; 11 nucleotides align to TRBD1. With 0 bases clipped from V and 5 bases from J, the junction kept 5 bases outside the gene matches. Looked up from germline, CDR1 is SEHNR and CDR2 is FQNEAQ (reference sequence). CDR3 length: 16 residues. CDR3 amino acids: CASSLALGQGGTEAFF. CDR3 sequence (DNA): TGTGCCAGCAGCTTAGCCCTGGGACAGGGGGGGACTGAAGCTTTCTTT.

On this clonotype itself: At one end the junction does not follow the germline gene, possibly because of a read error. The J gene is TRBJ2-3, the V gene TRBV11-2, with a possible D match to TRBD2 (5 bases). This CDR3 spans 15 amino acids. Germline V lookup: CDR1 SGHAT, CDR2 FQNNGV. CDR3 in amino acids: CASSSIAMSTDTQYF. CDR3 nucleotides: TGTGCAAGCAGCTCAATAGCGATGAGCACAGATACGCAGTATTTT.

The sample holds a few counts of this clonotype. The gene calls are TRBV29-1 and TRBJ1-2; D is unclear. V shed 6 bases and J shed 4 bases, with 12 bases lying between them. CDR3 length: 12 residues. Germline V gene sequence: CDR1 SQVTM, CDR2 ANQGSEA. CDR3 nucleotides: TGCAGCGTAGGGTATTTGGGCTATGGCTACACCTTC. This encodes CSVGYLGYGYTF.

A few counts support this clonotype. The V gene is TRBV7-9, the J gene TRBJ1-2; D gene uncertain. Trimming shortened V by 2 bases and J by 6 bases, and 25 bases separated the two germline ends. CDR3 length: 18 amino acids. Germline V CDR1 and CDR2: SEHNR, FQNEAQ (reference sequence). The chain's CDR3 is CASSLSGKTFGEFDGYTF. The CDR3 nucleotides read TGTGCCAGCAGCTTAAGCGGGAAAACATTCGGGGAATTCGATGGCTACACCTTC.

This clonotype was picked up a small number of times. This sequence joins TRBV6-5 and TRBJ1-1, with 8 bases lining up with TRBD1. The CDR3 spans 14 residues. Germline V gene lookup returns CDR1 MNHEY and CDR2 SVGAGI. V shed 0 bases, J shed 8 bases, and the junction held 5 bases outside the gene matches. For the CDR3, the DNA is TGTGCCAGCAGTTACTCCGGGACAGGCGTAGAAGCTTTCTTT. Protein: CASSYSGTGVEAFF.

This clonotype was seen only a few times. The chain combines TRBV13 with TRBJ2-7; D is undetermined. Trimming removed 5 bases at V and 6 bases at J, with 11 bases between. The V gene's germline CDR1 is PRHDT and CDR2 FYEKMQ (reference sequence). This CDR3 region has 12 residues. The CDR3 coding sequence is TGTGCCAGCAGCACGGCGGTCTCCGAGCAGTACTTC. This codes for CASSTAVSEQYF.

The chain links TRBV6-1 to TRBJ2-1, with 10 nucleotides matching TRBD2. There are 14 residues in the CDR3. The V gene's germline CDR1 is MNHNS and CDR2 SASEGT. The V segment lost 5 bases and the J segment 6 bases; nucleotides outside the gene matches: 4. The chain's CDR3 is CASSHWTSGNEQFF. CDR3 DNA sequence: TGTGCCAGCAGTCACTGGACTAGCGGCAATGAGCAGTTCTTC.

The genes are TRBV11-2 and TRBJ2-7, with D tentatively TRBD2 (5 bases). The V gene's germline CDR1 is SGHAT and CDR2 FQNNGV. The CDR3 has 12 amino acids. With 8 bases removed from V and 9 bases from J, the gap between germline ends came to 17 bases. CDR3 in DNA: TGTGCCAGCTGCTCTAATGGCGGGCCGCAGTACTTC. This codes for CASCSNGGPQYF.